Included here is one T cell receptor beta chain sequence, with context. Its antigen remains unidentified. The data belong to a study of STAT5B mutations in CD4+ large granular lymphocyte leukemia. The study's findings and limits: CD4-sorted patient repertoires seemed more clonal than healthy CD4+ repertoires. Compared with healthy controls (2/35), patient top clones favored TRBV06 (8/27). The CD4+ versus CD8+ T-LGLL clonality difference may reflect limited sample size.

Authors' data handling: Productive clonotypes were detectable down to 2.59 x 10-5 frequency. The protocol was immunoSEQ multiplex PCR, while the TCRdb copy is restricted to in-frame clones and leaves out a portion. V, J and clone size are those of that table, while D and trimming were read from the DNA. The sample includes fewer than 40,000 clones, around four fifths seen only once; the top ten take just over 2.5%. The germline V and J ends were trimmed by 4 bases and 0 bases, with 9 bases remaining between them. CDR3 length: 15 residues. The germline gives CDR1 SNHLY, CDR2 FYNNEI. V is TRBV2 and J is TRBJ2-2, with D perhaps matching TRBD1 (5 bases). The receptor comes from a human donor in good health. What was sequenced was CD4+ T cells from blood buffy coats. CDR3 DNA: TGTGCCAGCAGTGTACTGGGGCCGAACACCGGGGAGCTGTTTTTT. This sequence encodes CASSVLGPNTGELFF.